These T cell receptor beta chains were read from a single sample in a study of cytomegalovirus exposure and HLA in healthy donors. The data were produced by immunoSEQ multiplex PCR, yet TCRdb's version contains in-frame clones alone and is incomplete. The sample has roughly 130,000 clones, roughly 80% seen once. What was sequenced was PBMCs. These receptors originate from a middle-aged man in good health and CMV-seronegative. The CDR3 runs from the conserved cysteine through the conserved F or W. Each record gives: clone size, D gene, V gene, J gene, CDR3 DNA, CDR3 protein. The D gene is left open where the match is weak. Some rows mark clone size as missing; the rest say once, few, many or name a class of expanded clone.

clone_size: NA
d_call: TRBD1
v_call: TRBV5-1
j_call: TRBJ2-2
cdr3_nt: TGCGCCAGCAGTCCCGGGACAGGGCTTAACACCGGGGAGCTGTTTTTT
cdr3_aa: CASSPGTGLNTGELFF

clone_size: NA
d_call: TRBD2
v_call: TRBV30
j_call: TRBJ2-1
cdr3_nt: TGTGCCTCTAGCGGGAGTTCGAACAATGAGCAGTTCTTC
cdr3_aa: CASSGSSNNEQFF

clone_size: NA
d_call: NA
v_call: TRBV7-9
j_call: TRBJ1-1
cdr3_nt: TGTGCCAGCAGCTTAGAGGGGGTTCCGGGAGCTTTCTTT
cdr3_aa: CASSLEGVPGAFF

clone_size: NA
d_call: NA
v_call: TRBV30
j_call: TRBJ1-5
cdr3_nt: TGTGCCTGGAGTGTTGCGGGCTTCAATCAGCCCCAGCATTTT
cdr3_aa: CAWSVAGFNQPQHF

clone_size: NA
d_call: NA
v_call: TRBV10-3
j_call: TRBJ1-6
cdr3_nt: TGTGCCATCAGATCTGGGCAGAATAATTCACCCCTCCACTTT
cdr3_aa: CAIRSGQNNSPLHF

clone_size: NA
d_call: TRBD2
v_call: TRBV6-1
j_call: TRBJ2-7
cdr3_nt: TGTGCCAGCAGACTAGCGGGAGTTCCGACCTACGAGCAGTACTTC
cdr3_aa: CASRLAGVPTYEQYF

clone_size: NA
d_call: NA
v_call: TRBV28
j_call: TRBJ1-4
cdr3_nt: TGTGCCAGCAGGCTTGGGGGGATAGGTGAAAAACTGTTTTTT
cdr3_aa: CASRLGGIGEKLFF

clone_size: NA
d_call: NA
v_call: TRBV6-6
j_call: TRBJ2-5
cdr3_nt: TGTGCCAGCAGTTACTCCCTCGGGGGAGCAGAGACCCAGTACTTC
cdr3_aa: CASSYSLGGAETQYF

clone_size: NA
d_call: TRBD1
v_call: TRBV19
j_call: TRBJ2-7
cdr3_nt: TGTGCCAGTAGTCGGGACAGGGGTGACTACGAGCAGTACTTC
cdr3_aa: CASSRDRGDYEQYF

clone_size: NA
d_call: TRBD1
v_call: TRBV18
j_call: TRBJ2-7
cdr3_nt: TGTGCCAGCTCACCACCTTCCAGGTCACAGGGGGAGCAGTACTTC
cdr3_aa: CASSPPSRSQGEQYF

clone_size: NA
d_call: NA
v_call: TRBV6-1
j_call: TRBJ1-2
cdr3_nt: TGTGCCAGCACTGAACAGCAGGGGAATAACTATGGCTACACCTTC
cdr3_aa: CASTEQQGNNYGYTF

clone_size: few
d_call: NA
v_call: TRBV4-1
j_call: TRBJ2-7
cdr3_nt: TGCGCCAGCAGCCAAGAGTTCAGGGACTCCTACGAGCAGTACTTC
cdr3_aa: CASSQEFRDSYEQYF

clone_size: NA
d_call: TRBD2
v_call: TRBV7-9
j_call: TRBJ2-7
cdr3_nt: TGTGCCAGCAGCCTTATAGCGGGAGGACAGTACGAGCAGTACTTC
cdr3_aa: CASSLIAGGQYEQYF

clone_size: NA
d_call: NA
v_call: TRBV30
j_call: TRBJ2-5
cdr3_nt: TGTGCCTGGAGTATTCTAAACAGAGAGACCCAGTACTTC
cdr3_aa: CAWSILNRETQYF

clone_size: NA
d_call: TRBD1
v_call: TRBV7-9
j_call: TRBJ1-6
cdr3_nt: TGTGCCAGCAGAACAGGGGGTGGTTCACCCCTCCACTTT
cdr3_aa: CASRTGGGSPLHF

clone_size: NA
d_call: NA
v_call: TRBV9
j_call: TRBJ1-2
cdr3_nt: TGTGCCAGCAGCGTGGGGGGGTTGAACTATGGCTACACCTTC
cdr3_aa: CASSVGGLNYGYTF

clone_size: NA
d_call: NA
v_call: TRBV5-4
j_call: TRBJ2-7
cdr3_nt: TGTGCCAGCAGCTACCGGGGGGCCACCTACGAGCAGTACTTC
cdr3_aa: CASSYRGATYEQYF

clone_size: NA
d_call: TRBD2
v_call: TRBV5-8
j_call: TRBJ2-1
cdr3_nt: TGTGTCAGCAGCTTGACTAGCATTAATGAGCAGTTCTTC
cdr3_aa: CVSSLTSINEQFF

clone_size: once
d_call: NA
v_call: TRBV6-5
j_call: TRBJ2-7
cdr3_nt: TGTGCCAGCAGTTACTCGGTAGCGACCTACGAGCAGTACTTC
cdr3_aa: CASSYSVATYEQYF